These T cell receptor beta chains were read from a single sample in a study of cytomegalovirus exposure and HLA in healthy donors. Method: immunoSEQ multiplex PCR; TCRdb's copy keeps in-frame clones and lacks some. Of 40,000 to 45,000 clones in the sample, around 56% were seen once. Sequencing input: PBMCs. Source of these receptors: a man aged 60 to 75 in good health and CMV-seronegative. Both conserved end residues are part of each CDR3. Size tells how often a clone was seen (once, few, many) or the class of an expanded clone, and some rows leave it out.

clone_size j_call v_call cdr3_aa
. TRBJ1-2 TRBV7-8 CASSISGGQGIYGYTF
. TRBJ2-2 TRBV7-3 CASSLRTGGGELFF
. TRBJ1-1 TRBV27 CASSLPIGAGWTFF
. TRBJ2-6 TRBV5-1 CASSLGRSLGANVLTF
. TRBJ2-7 TRBV7-8 CASSLETGYSYEQYF
. TRBJ1-2 TRBV5-4 CASSRLQGMGRSYTF
few TRBJ1-2 TRBV10-3 CAISEQSGVANYGYTF
. TRBJ2-5 TRBV30 CAWAGYQETQYF
few TRBJ1-1 TRBV6-6 CASSNLARAFF
. TRBJ2-2 TRBV30 CAWSESSGELFF
. TRBJ2-1 TRBV28 CASSPNGLAGGGNEQFF
. TRBJ2-5 TRBV29-1 CSVERPSGRAKETQYF
. TRBJ2-7 TRBV10-1 CASSEGASGEYEQYF
. TRBJ2-7 TRBV21-1 CASSNLPGHNYEQYF
few TRBJ2-1 TRBV11-2 CASSFGPGQGANEQFF
. TRBJ1-1 TRBV18 CASSPRRQGTEAFF
few TRBJ1-1 TRBV1 CTSSQGRTGWLRKEAFF
. TRBJ2-5 TRBV7-9 CASSVAGRGETQYF
. TRBJ2-4 TRBV19 CASSGGLSNDIQYF
. TRBJ2-2 TRBV11-2 CASSFLVGDDTGELFF
. TRBJ1-1 TRBV18 CASSIDRGGYTEAFF
. TRBJ2-5 TRBV15 CATSRGGPREQYF
. TRBJ1-1 TRBV5-1 CASSLGGNTEAFF
. TRBJ2-1 TRBV30 CAGGLGAYNEQFF
. TRBJ1-1 TRBV27 CASSFPGGFEAFF
few TRBJ2-3 TRBV29-1 CSIEGTRGTDTQYF
few TRBJ2-7 TRBV27 CASSLGTVYEQYF
medium-sized TRBJ1-5 TRBV6-6 CASGQGSNQPQHF
. TRBJ1-3 TRBV30 CAWRLGGRGNTIYF
few TRBJ2-2 TRBV4-2 CASSQVSGNTGELFF
few TRBJ2-1 TRBV9 CASSVFGGQGYNEQFF
. TRBJ1-1 TRBV25-1 CASSDEMNTEAFF
few TRBJ2-1 TRBV27 CASSLSRAYNEQFF
few TRBJ2-7 TRBV21-1 CASSSGTGLYEQYF
. TRBJ1-1 TRBV7-3 CASSPDRDTEAFF
few TRBJ1-2 TRBV20-1 CSPYTAGYTF
. TRBJ2-1 TRBV2 CASSRDSLENNEQFF
. TRBJ1-4 TRBV18 CASSQRGITNEKLFF
few TRBJ2-1 TRBV12-5 CASGLSQGPSYNEQFF